This T cell receptor beta chain was obtained from a study of blood T cell repertoires in COVID-19. The wider study: Whether acute or convalescent, the COVID-19 samples came from the United States, Italy and Spain. Sources were T cells, B-cell-depleted T cells, or PBMCs; the material itself was cDNA or gDNA.

Original methodology: Quantification of nucleated cells was approximated via reference gene primer amplification. Sequencing was performed with immunoSEQ multiplex PCR; in TCRdb, only in-frame clones are kept and a portion is missing. That table gives V, J and clone size, and the DNA gave D and trimming. The table includes fewer than 250,000 clones, approximately 86% detected once. This clone was detected only a few times. This CDR3 region has 17 residues. J lost 6 bases, V lost 3 bases, and 13 bases had no gene match. Per the germline V gene, CDR1 is ENHRY and CDR2 is SYGVKD. The J gene is TRBJ1-1, the V gene TRBV10-3; 10 bases line up with TRBD1. This receptor was obtained from a woman aged 55-70 years who had recovered from COVID-19. Input material: peripheral blood. This CDR3 reads CAISEETGGGGGAEAFF. In DNA, the CDR3 is TGTGCCATCAGTGAAGAGACAGGGGGCGGGGGAGGCGCTGAAGCTTTCTTT.